These 11 T cell receptor beta chains originate from one sample sequenced in a study of CD8 T cells in ankylosing spondylitis. TCRdb re-analysed the 5' RACE reads in MiXCR, keeping a single row per CDR3 protein. Of 300,000 to 400,000 distinct CDR3 sequences listed, approximately 15% are singletons. The sample consisted of blood, either unsorted or a sorted T cell fraction (not recorded which). The receptor set was obtained from a male donor with ankylosing spondylitis or in good health (not recorded which).

The chain has TRBV5-1 and TRBJ2-5; D is unresolved. The CDR3 is 14 residues long. The germline V gene has CDR1 SGHRS and CDR2 YFSETQ. Trimming took off 3 bases at V and 5 bases at J, with 14 bases between the two ends. The CDR3 nucleotides are TGCGCCAGCAGCTGGACCGGTGTCCCGGAGACCCAGTACTTC. Encoded protein: CASSWTGVPETQYF.

The chain uses TRBV4-1 and TRBJ1-2; TRBD1 might be the D (5 bases). This CDR3 spans 12 amino acids. V was clipped by 1 base and J by 8 bases, with 8 bases between them. The V gene's germline CDR1 is MGHRA and CDR2 YSYEKL. CDR3 loop: CASSQGTSGYTF. DNA for the CDR3: TGCGCCAGCAGCCAAGGGACATCGGGCTACACCTTC.

This clonotype was seen only a few times. The V and J genes are TRBV20-1 and TRBJ2-1; 9 bases agree with TRBD2. V gave up 6 bases and J gave up 0 bases; unmatched junction bases: 3. The V gene's germline CDR1 is DFQATT and CDR2 SNEGSKA (reference sequence). The CDR3 loop spans 14 amino acids. The CDR3 loop is CSARSGSSYNEQFF. The CDR3 DNA sequence: TGCAGTGCCCGTAGCGGGAGCTCCTACAATGAGCAGTTCTTC.

This chain joins TRBV4-1 and TRBJ1-2; D is perhaps TRBD1 (5 bases). Germline V gene lookup returns CDR1 MGHRA and CDR2 YSYEKL. The CDR3 runs to 16 residues. Trimming stripped 4 bases from V and 0 bases from J, with 15 bases between. CDR3 sequence: CASSLTPGGANYGYTF. The DNA for the CDR3 is TGCGCCAGCAGCCTTACCCCGGGGGGAGCTAACTATGGCTACACCTTC.

The genes are TRBV29-1 and TRBJ1-4; 8 nucleotides align to TRBD1. Germline V gene lookup returns CDR1 SQVTM and CDR2 ANQGSEA. The V gene end was trimmed by 4 bases and the J gene end by 4 bases; junction bases not matched to a gene: 5. CDR3 length: 14 amino acids. For the CDR3, the DNA is TGCAGCGTTGGAGGACAGGGATTTAATGAAAAACTGTTTTTT. This translates into CSVGGQGFNEKLFF. Filled out from reference TRBV29-1 and TRBJ1-4, the complete variable domain reads SAVISQKPSRDICQRGTSLTIQCQVDSQVTMMFWYRQQPGQSLTLIATANQGSEATYESGFVIDKFPISRPNLTFSTLTVSNMSPEDSSIYLCSVGGQGFNEKLFFGSGTQLSVL.

The rearrangement joins TRBV9 to TRBJ2-1; TRBD2 matches at 8 bases. The V and J ends lost 2 bases and 5 bases, in that order; junction bases with no gene match: 3. Germline assignment: CDR1 SGDLS and CDR2 YYNGEE. The CDR3 runs 14 residues. For the CDR3, the DNA is TGTGCCAGCAGCGTCGGGGGGGCTAACAATGAGCAGTTCTTC. Amino acid sequence: CASSVGGANNEQFF.

The rearrangement joins TRBV20-1 to TRBJ2-2, with 16 bases aligning to TRBD2. CDR3 length: 19 amino acids. Germline V gene data show CDR1 as DFQATT and CDR2 as SNEGSKA (reference sequence). The trim removed 0 bases at V and 5 bases at J, leaving 9 bases unmatched. The CDR3 spells CSARDKGTSGGARTGELFF. The CDR3 DNA is TGCAGTGCTAGAGATAAGGGGACTAGCGGGGGGGCACGTACCGGGGAGCTGTTTTTT.

The chain combines TRBV3-1 with TRBJ2-7; D gene ambiguous. The CDR3 loop spans 13 amino acids. The germline gives CDR1 LGHDT, CDR2 YNNKEL (reference sequence). Deletions cut 0 bases from V and 3 bases from J, with 6 bases between. The CDR3 sequence is CASSQEVNYEQYF. CDR3 DNA: TGTGCCAGCAGCCAAGAGGTCAACTACGAGCAGTACTTC.

The chain couples TRBV20-1 to TRBJ2-5, with 8 bases that match TRBD1. V was pared by 8 bases and J by 5 bases, with 4 bases of the junction left unmatched. The V gene's germline CDR1 is DFQATT and CDR2 SNEGSKA (reference sequence). The CDR3 contains 11 residues. In nucleotides, the CDR3 is TGCAGTTCAGGGGGCAGGGAGACCCAGTACTTC. It codes for CSSGGRETQYF.

This clonotype was counted a few times. This chain uses TRBV20-1 with TRBJ2-3; D ambiguous. The CDR3 has 15 amino acids. V shed 1 base and J shed 4 bases, with 15 bases lying between them. Per germline, CDR1 DFQATT and CDR2 SNEGSKA (reference sequence). The CDR3 region has the DNA TGCAGTGCTAGAGGAGGTAGTTCGCCCTCAGATACGCAGTATTTT. Its translation: CSARGGSSPSDTQYF.

The rearrangement uses TRBV3-1 and TRBJ2-2; D is perhaps TRBD1 or TRBD2 (5 bases each). This CDR3 comprises 13 residues. V was shortened by 4 bases and J by 6 bases, with 9 bases between the two germline ends. The germline CDR1 and CDR2 sequences are LGHDT and YNNKEL (reference sequence). CDR3 nucleotides: TGTGCCAGCAGCCGAGGGACCGCCGGGGAGCTGTTTTTT. It codes for CASSRGTAGELFF.